This T cell receptor (beta chain) was captured in a study of T cell responses to AZD1222 COVID-19 vaccine. V shed 4 bases, J shed 4 bases, and the junction held 7 bases outside the gene matches. Germline CDR1 and CDR2: KGHDR and SFDVKD. The CDR3 sequence is 18 residues long. Regarding the study as a whole: Spike was spanned by vaccine-associated CD4 TCRs, with dominance at 160-218 and 743-854. Reportedly, nearly half the spike-specific TCRs target unmutated variant regions. All repertoire sampling was performed exclusively after the peak T cell response. There were mostly white British donors and more females than males, and clonal diversity was possibly underestimated.

On this clone itself: The antigen is unknown.

Data came from immunoSEQ multiplex PCR; TCRdb stores just in-frame clones and leaves some out. Seen here are fewer than 65,000 clones, 89% observed once, and the top ten hold roughly 15%. The chain recombines TRBV24-1 with TRBJ2-3, with 16 bases identical to TRBD2. This receptor was obtained from an adult who received the AZD1222 COVID-19 vaccine. The specimen was peripheral blood, collected 28 days after the second AZD1222 dose. The CDR3 protein is CATSEAGTSGRGSDTQYF. DNA for the CDR3: TGTGCCACCAGTGAAGCCGGGACTAGCGGGAGGGGGTCAGATACGCAGTATTTT.